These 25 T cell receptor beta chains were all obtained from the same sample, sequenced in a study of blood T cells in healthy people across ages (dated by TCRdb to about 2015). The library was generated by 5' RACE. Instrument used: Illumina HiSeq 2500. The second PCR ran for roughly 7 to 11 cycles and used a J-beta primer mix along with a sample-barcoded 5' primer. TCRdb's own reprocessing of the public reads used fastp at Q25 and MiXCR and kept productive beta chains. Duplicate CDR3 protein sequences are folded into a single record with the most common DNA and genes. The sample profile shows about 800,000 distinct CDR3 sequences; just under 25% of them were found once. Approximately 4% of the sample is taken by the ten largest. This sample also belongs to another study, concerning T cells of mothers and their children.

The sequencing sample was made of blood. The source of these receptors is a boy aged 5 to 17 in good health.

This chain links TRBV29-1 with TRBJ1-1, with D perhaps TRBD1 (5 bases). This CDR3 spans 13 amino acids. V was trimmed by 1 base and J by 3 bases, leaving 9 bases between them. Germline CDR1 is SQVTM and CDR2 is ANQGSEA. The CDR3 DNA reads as TGCAGCGTTGAAGGTGGGGGTTACACTGAAGCTTTCTTT. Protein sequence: CSVEGGGYTEAFF.

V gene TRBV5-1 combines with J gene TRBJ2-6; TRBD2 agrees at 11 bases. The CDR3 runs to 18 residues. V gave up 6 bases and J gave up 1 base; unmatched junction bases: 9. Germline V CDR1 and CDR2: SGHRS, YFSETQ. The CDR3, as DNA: TGCGCCAGCACTGTAGGACTAGCGGGCCGTTCTGGGGCCAACGTCCTGACTTTC. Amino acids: CASTVGLAGRSGANVLTF.

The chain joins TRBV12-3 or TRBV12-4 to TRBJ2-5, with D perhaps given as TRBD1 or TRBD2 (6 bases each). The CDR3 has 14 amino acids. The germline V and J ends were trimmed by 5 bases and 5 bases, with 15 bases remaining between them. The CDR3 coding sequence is TGTGCCAGCAGTATCGGGGGCGCGGGTGAGACCCAGTACTTC. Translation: CASSIGGAGETQYF.

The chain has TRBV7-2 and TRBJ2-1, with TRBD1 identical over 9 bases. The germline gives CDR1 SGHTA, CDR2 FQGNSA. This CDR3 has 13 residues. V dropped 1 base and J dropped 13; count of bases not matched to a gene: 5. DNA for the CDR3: TGTGCCAGCAGCTTAGTGAGGACAGGGGATCAGTTCTTC. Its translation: CASSLVRTGDQFF.

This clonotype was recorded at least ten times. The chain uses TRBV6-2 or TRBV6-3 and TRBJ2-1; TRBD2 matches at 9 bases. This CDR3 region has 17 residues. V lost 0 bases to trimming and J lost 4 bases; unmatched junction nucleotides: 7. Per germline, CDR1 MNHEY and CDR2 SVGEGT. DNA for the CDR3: TGTGCCAGCAGTTACTCGCCGCCTAGCGGGATTTACAATGAGCAGTTCTTC. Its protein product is CASSYSPPSGIYNEQFF.

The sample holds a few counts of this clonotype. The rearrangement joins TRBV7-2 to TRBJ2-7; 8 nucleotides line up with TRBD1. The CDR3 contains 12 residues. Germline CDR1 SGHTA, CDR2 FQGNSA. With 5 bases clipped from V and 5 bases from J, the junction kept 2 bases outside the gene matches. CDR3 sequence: CASSQDRDEQYF. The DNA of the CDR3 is TGTGCCAGCAGCCAGGACAGGGACGAGCAGTACTTC.

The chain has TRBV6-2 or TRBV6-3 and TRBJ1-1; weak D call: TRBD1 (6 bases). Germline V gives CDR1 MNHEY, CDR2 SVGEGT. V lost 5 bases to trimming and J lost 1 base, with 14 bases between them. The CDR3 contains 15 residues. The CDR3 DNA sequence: TGTGCCAGCAGTGCCTGGGACATTGCGAACACTGAAGCTTTCTTT. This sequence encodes CASSAWDIANTEAFF.

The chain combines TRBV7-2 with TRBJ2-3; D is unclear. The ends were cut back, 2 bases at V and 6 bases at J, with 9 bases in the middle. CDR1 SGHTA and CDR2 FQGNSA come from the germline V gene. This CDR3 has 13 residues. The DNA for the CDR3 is TGTGCCAGCAGCTTACCCCCAAGGGATACGCAGTATTTT. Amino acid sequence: CASSLPPRDTQYF.

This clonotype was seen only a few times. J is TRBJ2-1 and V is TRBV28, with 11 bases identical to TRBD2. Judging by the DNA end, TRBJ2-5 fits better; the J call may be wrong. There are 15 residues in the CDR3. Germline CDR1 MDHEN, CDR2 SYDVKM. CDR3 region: CASSSGLAGSETQYF. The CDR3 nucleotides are TGTGCCAGCAGCTCCGGACTAGCGGGTTCTGAGACCCAGTACTTC.

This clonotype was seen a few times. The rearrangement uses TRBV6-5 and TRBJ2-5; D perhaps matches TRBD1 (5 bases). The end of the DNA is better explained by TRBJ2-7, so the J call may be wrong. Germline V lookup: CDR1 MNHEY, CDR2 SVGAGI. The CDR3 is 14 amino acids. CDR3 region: CASSYSGPPYEQYF. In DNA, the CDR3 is TGTGCCAGCAGTTACTCGGGGCCTCCCTACGAGCAGTACTTC.

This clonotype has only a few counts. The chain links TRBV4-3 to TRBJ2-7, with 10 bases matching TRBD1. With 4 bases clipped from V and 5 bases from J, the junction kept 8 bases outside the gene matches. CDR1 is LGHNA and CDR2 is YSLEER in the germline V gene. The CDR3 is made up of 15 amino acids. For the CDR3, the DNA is TGCGCCAGCAGCCCCCAGGACAGGGGGACTCACGAGCAGTACTTC. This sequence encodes CASSPQDRGTHEQYF.

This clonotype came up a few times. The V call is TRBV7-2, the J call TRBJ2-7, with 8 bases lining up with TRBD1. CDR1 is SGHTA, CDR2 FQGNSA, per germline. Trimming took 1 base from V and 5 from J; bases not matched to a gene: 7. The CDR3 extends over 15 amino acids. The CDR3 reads CASSLESGGADEQYF. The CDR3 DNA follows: TGTGCCAGCAGCTTAGAGTCAGGGGGCGCGGACGAGCAGTACTTC.

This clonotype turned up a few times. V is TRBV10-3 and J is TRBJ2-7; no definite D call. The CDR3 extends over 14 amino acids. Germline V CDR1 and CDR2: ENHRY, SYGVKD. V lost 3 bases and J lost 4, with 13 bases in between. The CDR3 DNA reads TGTGCCATCAGTGAATCTCAACCAATTTACGAGCAGTACTTC. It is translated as CAISESQPIYEQYF.

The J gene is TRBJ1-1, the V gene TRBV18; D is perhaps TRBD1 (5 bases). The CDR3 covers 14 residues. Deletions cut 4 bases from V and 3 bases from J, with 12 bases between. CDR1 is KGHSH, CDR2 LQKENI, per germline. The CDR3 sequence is CASSHGAWDTEAFF. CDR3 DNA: TGTGCCAGCTCACATGGGGCGTGGGACACTGAAGCTTTCTTT.

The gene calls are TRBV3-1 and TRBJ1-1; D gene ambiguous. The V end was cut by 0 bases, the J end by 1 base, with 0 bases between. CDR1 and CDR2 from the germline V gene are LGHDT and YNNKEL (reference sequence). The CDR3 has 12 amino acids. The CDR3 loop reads CASSQENTEAFF. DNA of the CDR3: TGTGCCAGCAGCCAAGAGAACACTGAAGCTTTCTTT.

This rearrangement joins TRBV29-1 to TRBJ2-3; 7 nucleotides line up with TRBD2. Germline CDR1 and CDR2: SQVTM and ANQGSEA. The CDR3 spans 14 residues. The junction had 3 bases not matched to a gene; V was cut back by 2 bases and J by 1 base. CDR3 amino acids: CSVELLAGTDTQYF. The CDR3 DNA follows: TGCAGCGTTGAATTGCTAGCGGGCACAGATACGCAGTATTTT.

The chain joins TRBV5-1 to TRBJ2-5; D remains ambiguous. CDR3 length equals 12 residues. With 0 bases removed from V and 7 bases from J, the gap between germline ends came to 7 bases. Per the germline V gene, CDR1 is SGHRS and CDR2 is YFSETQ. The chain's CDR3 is CASSLDKGTQYF. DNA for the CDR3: TGCGCCAGCAGCTTGGACAAGGGGACCCAGTACTTC.

The CDR3 region is CATSENRGRASGETQYF. For the CDR3, the DNA is TGTGCCACCAGCGAGAACAGGGGAAGGGCATCTGGGGAGACCCAGTACTTC. This sequence joins TRBV24-1 and TRBJ2-5, with 7 nucleotides matching TRBD1. Germline V gene lookup returns CDR1 KGHDR and CDR2 SFDVKD. The CDR3 consists of 17 residues. V lost 7 bases, J lost 5 bases, and 18 bases stayed unmatched.

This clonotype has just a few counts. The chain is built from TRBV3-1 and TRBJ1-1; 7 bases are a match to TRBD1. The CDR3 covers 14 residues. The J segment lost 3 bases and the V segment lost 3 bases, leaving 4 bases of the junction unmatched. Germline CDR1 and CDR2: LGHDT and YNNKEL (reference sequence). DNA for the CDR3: TGTGCCAGCAGCCAGCCGGGACAGCACACTGAAGCTTTCTTT. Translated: CASSQPGQHTEAFF. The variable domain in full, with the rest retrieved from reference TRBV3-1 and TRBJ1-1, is DTAVSQTPKYLVTQMGNDKSIKCEQNLGHDTMYWYKQDSKKFLKIMFSYNNKELIINETVPNRFSPKSPDKAHLNLHINSLELGDSAVYFCASSQPGQHTEAFFGQGTRLTVV.

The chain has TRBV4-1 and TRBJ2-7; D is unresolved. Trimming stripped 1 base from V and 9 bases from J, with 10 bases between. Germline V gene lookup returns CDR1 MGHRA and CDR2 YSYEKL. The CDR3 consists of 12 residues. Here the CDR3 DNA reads TGCGCCAGCAGCCAAGTGGGAAGTCGGCAGTACTTC. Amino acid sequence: CASSQVGSRQYF.

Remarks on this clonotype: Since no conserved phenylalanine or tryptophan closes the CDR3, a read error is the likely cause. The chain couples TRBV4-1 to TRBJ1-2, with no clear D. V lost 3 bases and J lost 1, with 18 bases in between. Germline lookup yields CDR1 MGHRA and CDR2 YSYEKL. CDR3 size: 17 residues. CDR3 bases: TGCGCCAGCAGCCAGCAGGCTGGGGTTTTAGATAACTATGGCTACACCATC. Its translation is CASSQQAGVLDNYGYTI.

DNA of the CDR3: TGTGCCAGCAGTTTCTTCGACAGGGGCTATGGCTACACCTTC. It encodes CASSFFDRGYGYTF. The chain couples TRBV27 to TRBJ1-2; 8 nucleotides agree with TRBD1. Germline values: CDR1 MNHEY, CDR2 SMNVEV (reference sequence). The CDR3 has 14 residues. The V segment lost 3 bases and the J segment 4 bases; nucleotides outside the gene matches: 4.

DNA of the CDR3: TGCGCCAGCAGCCAAGCGACAGGCGCCGGGGCCAACGTCCTGACTTTC. Residues: CASSQATGAGANVLTF. V gene TRBV4-3 combines with J gene TRBJ2-6; a weak D match, TRBD1 (6 bases). In germline, CDR1 is LGHNA, CDR2 YSLEER. V was cut by 1 base and J by 4 bases, with 11 bases left in between. The CDR3 covers 16 residues.

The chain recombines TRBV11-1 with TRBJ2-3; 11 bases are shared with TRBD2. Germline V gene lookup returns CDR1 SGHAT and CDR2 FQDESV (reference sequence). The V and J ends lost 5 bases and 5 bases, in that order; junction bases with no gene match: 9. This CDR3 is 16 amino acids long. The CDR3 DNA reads TGTGCCAGCAGCGACAGACTAGCGGGGCCGGGAGATACGCAGTATTTT. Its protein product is CASSDRLAGPGDTQYF.

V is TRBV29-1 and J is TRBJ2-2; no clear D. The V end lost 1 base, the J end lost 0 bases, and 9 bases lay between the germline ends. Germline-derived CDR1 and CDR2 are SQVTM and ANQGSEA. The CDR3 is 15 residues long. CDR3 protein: CSVEGARSNTGELFF. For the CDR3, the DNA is TGCAGCGTTGAAGGCGCCAGGTCGAACACCGGGGAGCTGTTTTTT.